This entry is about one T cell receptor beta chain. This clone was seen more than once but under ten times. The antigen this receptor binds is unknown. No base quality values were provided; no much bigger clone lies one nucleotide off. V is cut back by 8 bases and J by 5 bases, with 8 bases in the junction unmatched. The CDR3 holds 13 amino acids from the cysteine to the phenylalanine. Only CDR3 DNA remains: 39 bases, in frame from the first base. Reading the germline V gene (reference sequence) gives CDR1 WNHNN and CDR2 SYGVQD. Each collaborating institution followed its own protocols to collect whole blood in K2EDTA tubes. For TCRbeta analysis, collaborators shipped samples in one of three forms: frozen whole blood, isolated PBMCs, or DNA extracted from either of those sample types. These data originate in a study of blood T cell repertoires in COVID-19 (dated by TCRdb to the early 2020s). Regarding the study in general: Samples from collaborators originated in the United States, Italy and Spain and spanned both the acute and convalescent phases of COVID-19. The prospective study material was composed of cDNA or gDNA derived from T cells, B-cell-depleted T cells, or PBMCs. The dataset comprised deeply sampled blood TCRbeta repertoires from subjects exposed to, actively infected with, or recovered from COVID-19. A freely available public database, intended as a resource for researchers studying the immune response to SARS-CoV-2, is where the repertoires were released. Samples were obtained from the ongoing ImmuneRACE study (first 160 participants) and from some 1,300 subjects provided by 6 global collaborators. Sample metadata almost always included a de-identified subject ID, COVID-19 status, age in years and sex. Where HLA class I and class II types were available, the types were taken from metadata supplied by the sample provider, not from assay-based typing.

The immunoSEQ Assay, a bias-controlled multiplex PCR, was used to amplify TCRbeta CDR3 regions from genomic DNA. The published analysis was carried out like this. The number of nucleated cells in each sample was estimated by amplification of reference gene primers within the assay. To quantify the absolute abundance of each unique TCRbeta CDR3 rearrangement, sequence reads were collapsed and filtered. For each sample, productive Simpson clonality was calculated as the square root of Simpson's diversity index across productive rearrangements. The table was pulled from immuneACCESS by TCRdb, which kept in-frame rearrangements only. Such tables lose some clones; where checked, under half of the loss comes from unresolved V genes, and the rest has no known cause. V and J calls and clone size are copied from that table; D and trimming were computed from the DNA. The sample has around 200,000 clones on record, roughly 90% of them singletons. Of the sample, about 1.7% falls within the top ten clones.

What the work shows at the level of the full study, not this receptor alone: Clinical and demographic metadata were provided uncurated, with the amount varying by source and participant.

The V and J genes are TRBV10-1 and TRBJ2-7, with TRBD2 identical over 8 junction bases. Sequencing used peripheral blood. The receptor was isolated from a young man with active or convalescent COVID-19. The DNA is TGCGCCAGCCTTCGGGAGCGGGAGAACGAGCAGTACTTC. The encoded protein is CASLRERENEQYF.